The 6 T cell receptor beta chains given below trace back to one sample, sequenced in a study of spatial heterogeneity in lung cancer. Regarding the study as a whole: In tumors, expanded intratumoral alpha and beta TCR counts tracked mutation counts.

For these receptors, no antigen is known. Described time point: sample taken at primary tumor resection. MiXCR, applied by TCRdb to the 5' RACE reads, yields one record per CDR3 protein. Among some 7,900 distinct CDR3 sequences, roughly 7.5% were seen once, and the ten largest hold 15% to 20%. The material was lung tumor tissue, obtained at surgery. These receptors came from a female donor with early-stage non-small cell lung cancer.

By share of the sample, this clonotype is medium-sized. Since the library was made to target alpha chains, this beta chain is a stray read and its abundance is not meaningful. This chain joins TRBV5-1 and TRBJ2-5, with a tentative D call TRBD1 (5 bases). V dropped 4 bases and J dropped 3 bases, with 13 bases sitting between them. The germline gives CDR1 SGHRS, CDR2 YFSETQ. The CDR3 is made up of 14 amino acids. The CDR3 DNA reads TGCGCCAGCAGCATTGGCCAAGGGGAAGAGACCCAGTACTTC. Amino acid sequence: CASSIGQGEETQYF. The full variable domain, its missing parts supplied by reference TRBV5-1 and TRBJ2-5, is KAGVTQTPRYLIKTRGQQVTLSCSPISGHRSVSWYQQTPGQGLQFLFEYFSETQRNKGNFPGRFSGRQFSNSRSEMNVSTLELGDSALYLCASSIGQGEETQYFGPGTRLLVL.

This clonotype has ten or more counts. Found in a library prepared for alpha chains, this beta chain is an off-target read, and its abundance has little meaning. V gene TRBV7-6 combines with J gene TRBJ2-5; D unresolved. CDR3 length: 12 residues. CDR1 is SGHVS and CDR2 is FNYEAQ in the germline V gene. V lost 3 bases and J lost 0, with 2 bases in between. CDR3 amino acids: CASSLDQETQYF. CDR3 coding DNA: TGTGCCAGCAGCTTGGACCAAGAGACCCAGTACTTC.

In this sample, this clonotype turned up many times. With the library built for alpha chains, this beta chain is off target and its frequency is not meaningful. The rearrangement joins TRBV7-9 to TRBJ2-3; the match to TRBD2 covers 9 bases. Unmatched junction bases numbered 10, after V lost 0 bases and J lost 0 bases. Per the germline V gene, CDR1 is SEHNR and CDR2 is FQNEAQ (reference sequence). The CDR3 loop spans 19 amino acids. The CDR3 DNA is TGTGCCAGCAGCTTAGCGCGGGAGGGCCTAAGGATTAGCACAGATACGCAGTATTTT. Translation gives CASSLAREGLRISTDTQYF.

By sample share, this clonotype is medium-sized. This beta chain slipped into a library made for alpha chains as a stray read, so its size is not meaningful. The rearrangement uses TRBV28 and TRBJ2-1; TRBD2 aligns across 10 bases. V lost 6 bases to trimming and J lost 7 bases; unmatched junction nucleotides: 6. This CDR3 region has 14 residues. CDR1 is MDHEN and CDR2 is SYDVKM in the germline V gene. CDR3 in DNA: TGTGCCAGCAGACGAGCGGGAGGGGTAAATGAGCAGTTCTTC. Its translation is CASRRAGGVNEQFF.

Judged by abundance, this clonotype is medium-sized. With the library built for alpha chains, this beta chain is off target and its frequency is not meaningful. J is TRBJ2-1 and V is TRBV4-2; 10 bases fit TRBD2. With 7 bases clipped from V and 1 base from J, the junction kept 7 bases outside the gene matches. From germline, CDR1 is LGHNA and CDR2 YNFKEQ. The CDR3 length is 16 residues. CDR3 nucleotide sequence: TGTGCCAGCACCAAGACTAGCGGGCAATCCTACAATGAGCAGTTCTTC. Translating it yields CASTKTSGQSYNEQFF.

This clonotype appeared many times. Since the library was made to target alpha chains, this beta chain is a stray read and its abundance is not meaningful. This chain connects TRBV7-8 to TRBJ2-7; 7 positions agree with TRBD1. This CDR3 contains 14 residues. J gave up 2 bases and V 3 bases, and 4 bases lay outside the gene matches. The germline V gene has CDR1 SGHVS and CDR2 FQNEAQ. CDR3 in amino acids: CASSLRDRAYEQYF. DNA for the CDR3: TGTGCCAGCAGCTTGCGCGACAGGGCCTACGAGCAGTACTTC.